Included here is one TCR beta chain sequence, with context. Its antigen is as yet unknown. This specimen belongs to a study of identical twins. Notes on the study in general: Modeled out-of-frame TCR alpha sharing in monozygotic twins fell below observed levels. Whereas memory repertoires showed no such difference, abundant cord blood beta clonotypes carried fewer insertions.

This CDR3 spans 12 amino acids. V was trimmed by 4 bases and J by 5 bases, leaving 9 bases between them. MiXCR, applied by TCRdb to the 5' RACE reads, yields one record per CDR3 protein. The sample lists under 900,000 distinct CDR3 sequences; 10% to 15% were seen once. The same data also contributed to another study, on yellow fever vaccine responses in identical twins.

This receptor was obtained from a woman aged 18-30 years in good health. V is TRBV12-3 or TRBV12-4 and J is TRBJ2-7; D is undetermined. The source material was PBMCs. Here the CDR3 DNA reads TGTGCCAGCAGTTCACGTTACGACGAGCAGTACTTC. Amino acids: CASSSRYDEQYF.